The subject of this entry is one T cell receptor (beta chain). Positive CCR7 selection of CD45RO-negative cells yielded the naive CD8 cells, and terminally differentiated effector memory CD45RA+ cells were excluded. With V trimmed by 4 bases and J by 5 bases, 13 bases remained unmatched. Germline-derived CDR1 and CDR2 are SNHLY and FYNNEI. This CDR3 is built from 16 residues. This table comes from immunoSEQ multiplex PCR, and its TCRdb copy is limited to in-frame clones, with some not included. The sample holds hundreds of thousands of clones, roughly 96% seen once. This sample was included in a study of shared clonotypes between healthy human individuals.

The clonotype was recovered from a woman in her twenties or thirties in good health. The sequenced material came from naive CD8+ T cells sorted from blood. The V gene is TRBV2, the J gene TRBJ2-5, with 7 bases that match TRBD2. CDR3 loop: CASSVSGQGGLETQYF. CDR3 coding DNA: TGTGCCAGCAGTGTTTCCGGGCAGGGAGGGTTGGAGACCCAGTACTTC.